These 32 T cell receptor beta chains came from one sample sequenced in a study of T-cell memory formation after mild COVID-19. A single record per CDR3 protein comes from TCRdb applying MiXCR to the 5' RACE reads. The data show around 300,000 distinct CDR3 sequences, roughly 15% seen once. Source material: PBMCs or a T cell subset sorted from them (not recorded which). These receptors were taken from a man aged 18-30 years who had mild COVID-19 (a few samples of this study predate the infection). Cell type and time point are not known.

The chain couples TRBV4-2 to TRBJ2-5; 13 nucleotides match TRBD2. Germline assignment: CDR1 LGHNA and CDR2 YNFKEQ. The V and J ends lost 3 bases and 5 bases, in that order; junction bases with no gene match: 9. The CDR3 runs 17 residues. This chain's CDR3 is CASSQADTSGGAETQYF. For the CDR3, the DNA is TGTGCCAGCAGCCAGGCCGATACTAGCGGGGGGGCGGAGACCCAGTACTTC.

The V gene is TRBV9, the J gene TRBJ2-1; 7 bases map to TRBD1. CDR3 size: 13 residues. V shed 4 bases, J shed 10 bases, and the junction held 8 bases outside the gene matches. Per the germline V gene, CDR1 is SGDLS and CDR2 is YYNGEE. CDR3 nucleotide sequence: TGTGCCAGCAGCTGGCAGGGGGACGGGGAGCAGTTCTTC. It encodes CASSWQGDGEQFF.

In this sample, this clonotype turned up a few times. The V call is TRBV12-3 or TRBV12-4, the J call TRBJ1-1, with 12 bases matching TRBD1. The CDR3 spans 16 residues. The V gene end was trimmed by 6 bases and the J gene end by 8 bases; junction bases not matched to a gene: 13. CDR3 protein: CASSQGTGGGRAEAFF. The CDR3 DNA sequence: TGTGCCAGCAGCCAAGGGACAGGGGGCGGGAGGGCCGAAGCTTTCTTT.

The V gene is TRBV5-6, the J gene TRBJ2-3; D tentatively reads TRBD1 or TRBD2 (5 bases each). V dropped 0 bases and J dropped 6 bases, with 14 bases sitting between them. Germline lookup yields CDR1 SGHDT and CDR2 YYEEEE. The length of the CDR3 is 15 residues. The CDR3 sequence is CASSLVGTQTDTQYF. The CDR3 nucleotides read TGTGCCAGCAGCTTGGTCGGGACCCAAACGGATACGCAGTATTTT.

This clonotype occurred a few times. This chain joins TRBV9 and TRBJ1-1; D gene uncertain. The CDR3 covers 14 residues. Trimming cost V 0 bases and J 3 bases, with 9 bases left between them. Germline CDR1 and CDR2: SGDLS and YYNGEE. CDR3 in DNA: TGTGCCAGCAGCGTAGGGATTAGGGACACTGAAGCTTTCTTT. Protein sequence: CASSVGIRDTEAFF.

The chain recombines TRBV12-3 or TRBV12-4 with TRBJ2-1; 7 bases match TRBD2. The CDR3 spans 16 residues. V was pared by 2 bases and J by 3 bases, with 7 bases of the junction left unmatched. CDR3 nucleotide sequence: TGTGCCAGCAGTTTATGGTCTAGCGGAATCTACAATGAGCAGTTCTTC. It specifies CASSLWSSGIYNEQFF.

This clonotype was found many times. V gene TRBV23-1 combines with J gene TRBJ2-2; TRBD2 might be the D (7 bases). TRBV23-1 is annotated as an ORF whose role is uncertain. V was trimmed by 5 bases and J by 3 bases, leaving 16 bases between them. The length of the CDR3 is 16 residues. The CDR3 protein is CASSRLGGPYTGELFF. The DNA of the CDR3 is TGCGCCAGCAGTAGACTCGGGGGGCCCTACACCGGGGAGCTGTTTTTT.

There are many counts of this clonotype. V gene TRBV4-1 combines with J gene TRBJ2-1; D is unclear. Trimming left V 2 bases short and J 6 bases short, with 5 bases between. The CDR3 is 12 residues long. The V gene's germline CDR1 is MGHRA and CDR2 YSYEKL. The CDR3 reads CASSQLGNEQFF. CDR3 in DNA: TGCGCCAGCAGCCAACTGGGCAATGAGCAGTTCTTC.

A few counts support this clonotype. The chain joins TRBV6-6 to TRBJ2-5; either TRBD1 or TRBD2 may fit D (5 bases each). The CDR3 consists of 14 residues. Germline CDR1 and CDR2: MNHNY and SVGAGI (reference sequence). Trimming took 7 bases from V and 1 from J, leaving 13 bases between them. The CDR3 region is CASMFTGGQETQYF. In nucleotides, the CDR3 is TGTGCCAGCATGTTTACTGGGGGCCAAGAGACCCAGTACTTC.

This clonotype has only a few counts. The chain is built from TRBV6-5 and TRBJ2-7; D may match TRBD1 or TRBD2 (7 bases each). The CDR3 totals 14 residues. CDR1 is MNHEY and CDR2 is SVGAGI in the germline V gene. V was shortened by 5 bases and J by 4 bases, with 15 bases between the two germline ends. CDR3 in amino acids: CASSPRGGDYEQYF. The CDR3 DNA follows: TGTGCCAGCAGTCCCAGGGGGGGGGATTACGAGCAGTACTTC.

This clonotype was seen a handful of times. The chain couples TRBV12-3 or TRBV12-4 to TRBJ1-2; D call uncertain. The CDR3 is made up of 13 amino acids. V lost 6 bases to trimming and J lost 2 bases, with 10 bases between them. The CDR3 spells CASSYTPNYGYTF. The CDR3 DNA is TGTGCCAGCAGCTACACACCGAACTATGGCTACACCTTC.

In its sample, this clonotype was seen a few times. J is TRBJ2-1 and V is TRBV7-3; 7 bases align to TRBD2. The CDR3 has 17 residues. CDR1 is SGHTA, CDR2 FQGTGA, per germline. Trimming removed 5 bases from V and 5 bases from J; junction bases left unmatched: 15. The chain's CDR3 is CASSKIPSGASNNEQFF. The DNA for the CDR3 is TGTGCCAGCAGCAAAATTCCGAGCGGGGCAAGCAACAATGAGCAGTTCTTC. The variable domain in full, with the rest retrieved from reference TRBV7-3 and TRBJ2-1, is GAGVSQTPSNKVTEKGKYVELRCDPISGHTALYWYRQSLGQGPEFLIYFQGTGAADDSGLPNDRFFAVRPEGSVSTLKIQRTERGDSAVYLCASSKIPSGASNNEQFFGPGTRLTVL.

The chain is built from TRBV10-3 and TRBJ2-7; D not resolved. CDR3 size: 11 residues. Germline V lookup: CDR1 ENHRY, CDR2 SYGVKD. V was shortened by 5 bases and J by 2 bases, with 4 bases between the two germline ends. CDR3 amino acids: CAISMTYEQYF. In DNA, the CDR3 is TGTGCCATCAGTATGACCTACGAGCAGTACTTC.

The rearrangement joins TRBV7-9 to TRBJ2-7; D remains unclear. V lost 3 bases to trimming and J lost 7 bases, with 19 bases between them. Germline V gives CDR1 SEHNR, CDR2 FQNEAQ (reference sequence). CDR3 length equals 15 residues. CDR3 sequence (DNA): TGTGCCAGCAGCTTGGGGTATTCTTGGGAATTTGAGCAGTACTTC. Translated: CASSLGYSWEFEQYF.

The chain couples TRBV28 to TRBJ1-6; D possibly corresponds to TRBD1 (5 bases). This CDR3 region has 13 residues. Between the trimmed V and J ends, which lost 5 bases and 12 bases, there was a span of 14 bases. Per germline, CDR1 MDHEN and CDR2 SYDVKM. Here the CDR3 DNA reads TGTGCCAGCAGTCCCCCGACAGTTAAACCCCTCCACTTT. Translating gives CASSPPTVKPLHF.

This clonotype has more than one count but fewer than ten. The V call is TRBV7-2, the J call TRBJ2-1, with TRBD2 matching 10 bases. This CDR3 has 19 amino acids. The V gene's germline CDR1 is SGHTA and CDR2 FQGNSA. V lost 3 bases, J lost 7 bases, and 18 bases stayed unmatched. CDR3 sequence reads: CASSFSLAGALAAGNEQFF. CDR3 DNA: TGTGCCAGCAGCTTTTCGCTAGCGGGGGCGCTCGCTGCGGGGAATGAGCAGTTCTTC.

This clonotype was seen more than once but under ten times. The gene calls are TRBV6-5 and TRBJ1-2, with 9 bases identical to TRBD1. With 0 bases clipped from V and 13 bases from J, the junction kept 9 bases outside the gene matches. The CDR3 has 14 amino acids. Germline values: CDR1 MNHEY, CDR2 SVGAGI. The CDR3 here is CASSYSTGQGFCTF. The CDR3, as DNA: TGTGCCAGCAGTTACTCGACGGGACAGGGTTTCTGCACCTTC.

The table lists this clonotype with many counts. The J gene is TRBJ2-3, the V gene TRBV7-2, with a possible D match to TRBD2 (5 bases). V lost 3 bases, J lost 1 base, and 11 bases lay in between. The V gene's germline CDR1 is SGHTA and CDR2 FQGNSA. The CDR3 consists of 15 residues. CDR3 amino acids: CASSLDGLRTDTQYF. The CDR3 DNA reads TGTGCCAGCAGCTTGGATGGACTTCGCACAGATACGCAGTATTTT.

The table lists this clonotype with a few counts. V is TRBV28 and J is TRBJ1-4; a possible D gene is TRBD1 (6 bases). Looked up from germline, CDR1 is MDHEN and CDR2 is SYDVKM. Between the trimmed V and J ends, which lost 5 bases and 8 bases, there was a span of 18 bases. The CDR3 runs 15 residues. The CDR3 sequence is CASSHRKRGIEKLFF. For the CDR3, the DNA is TGTGCCAGCAGTCACCGAAAGAGGGGGATCGAAAAACTGTTTTTT.

Only a few counts were recorded for this clonotype. The DNA for the CDR3 is TGCGCCAGCAGCCCGGGACGTGGATCCTACGAGCAGTACGTC. It translates to CASSPGRGSYEQYV. The chain combines TRBV5-1 with TRBJ2-7; D may match TRBD1 or TRBD2 (5 bases each). V was cut by 4 bases and J by 1 base, with 12 bases left in between. The CDR3 covers 14 residues. From germline, CDR1 is SGHRS and CDR2 YFSETQ.

This clonotype occurred a few times. The genes are TRBV18 and TRBJ2-7; 12 bases are a match to TRBD1. Trimming took 2 bases from V and 6 from J; bases not matched to a gene: 8. The CDR3 runs 16 residues. Germline-derived CDR1 and CDR2 are KGHSH and LQKENI. The CDR3 sequence: CASSPAGTGGVGEQYF. The CDR3 coding sequence is TGTGCCAGCTCACCAGCCGGGACAGGGGGCGTGGGCGAGCAGTACTTC.

The sample holds a few counts of this clonotype. The chain links TRBV2 to TRBJ1-3; 7 bases line up with TRBD1. This CDR3 has 13 amino acids. CDR1 is SNHLY and CDR2 is FYNNEI in the germline V gene. J lost 3 bases, V lost 6 bases, and 2 bases had no gene match. The CDR3 DNA reads TGTGCCAGCAGCCGACAGGGTGGAAACACCATATATTTT. Amino acid sequence: CASSRQGGNTIYF.

The chain uses TRBV2 and TRBJ1-2; D is undetermined. The CDR3 runs to 13 residues. Germline V gives CDR1 SNHLY, CDR2 FYNNEI. Trimming took off 5 bases at V and 8 bases at J, with 15 bases between the two ends. The CDR3: CASSPSENGGYTF. As DNA, the CDR3 is TGTGCCAGCAGTCCCTCTGAGAACGGGGGCTACACCTTC.

This clonotype was observed a few times. V and J are TRBV10-3 and TRBJ2-6, with 7 bases aligning to TRBD1. Germline assignment: CDR1 ENHRY and CDR2 SYGVKD. There are 15 residues in the CDR3. Trimming took 10 bases from V and 1 from J; bases not matched to a gene: 7. The CDR3, as DNA: TGTGCCACAAGGGGACAGCTATCTGGGGCCAACGTCCTGACTTTC. This translates into CATRGQLSGANVLTF.

This clonotype was found a few times. The chain joins TRBV25-1 to TRBJ2-3; 7 nucleotides line up with TRBD2. CDR1 and CDR2 from the germline V gene are MGHDK and SYGVNS. The CDR3 is 15 amino acids. Losses at the gene ends were 3 bases for V and 7 bases for J; bases not matched to a gene: 10. The CDR3 DNA sequence: TGTGCCAGCAGTGACCCTCCCTCTAGCGGTAATACGCAGTATTTT. It yields the protein CASSDPPSSGNTQYF.

V gene TRBV9 combines with J gene TRBJ2-3; weak D call: TRBD2 (6 bases). This CDR3 has 15 residues. The germline V and J ends were trimmed by 1 base and 4 bases, with 13 bases remaining between them. The germline gives CDR1 SGDLS, CDR2 YYNGEE. The CDR3 loop is CASSVRSGQADTQYF. The DNA for the CDR3 is TGTGCCAGCAGCGTAAGAAGCGGGCAGGCAGATACGCAGTATTTT.

In this sample, this clonotype turned up a few times. V usage is TRBV5-1 and J usage is TRBJ1-6, with TRBD1 as a possible D gene (5 bases). Per the germline V gene, CDR1 is SGHRS and CDR2 is YFSETQ. CDR3 length: 12 residues. Trimming took off 4 bases at V and 13 bases at J, with 12 bases between the two ends. The CDR3 protein is CASSDEGNPLHF. The CDR3 region has the DNA TGCGCCAGCAGCGATGAGGGGAACCCCCTCCACTTT.

This clonotype was seen only a few times. The rearrangement joins TRBV6-6 to TRBJ1-6; no clear D gene. This CDR3 has 15 residues. With 2 bases removed from V and 7 bases from J, the gap between germline ends came to 12 bases. Looked up from germline, CDR1 is MNHNY and CDR2 is SVGAGI (reference sequence). The CDR3 spells CASSYGGIGNSPLHF. CDR3 DNA: TGTGCCAGCAGTTACGGTGGGATCGGGAATTCACCCCTCCACTTT.

Comments on this clonotype: This may be a read error: a much more frequent sequence differs by one nucleotide. The chain couples TRBV11-1 to TRBJ2-2; 9 positions match TRBD2. In germline, CDR1 is SGHAT, CDR2 FQDESV (reference sequence). The CDR3 consists of 16 residues. CDR3 sequence (DNA): TGTGCCAGCAGCTTAGTGGCTAGCGGGGCCACCGTGGAGCTGTTTTTT. This encodes CASSLVASGATVELFF.

At least ten counts were recorded for this clonotype. The chain combines TRBV4-3 with TRBJ2-4; TRBD2 aligns across 7 bases. This CDR3 is built from 11 residues. V dropped 6 bases and J dropped 9; count of bases not matched to a gene: 2. Germline values: CDR1 LGHNA, CDR2 YSLEER. This chain's CDR3 is CASRGGGIQYF. The CDR3 DNA is TGCGCCAGCAGGGGGGGGGGCATTCAGTACTTC.

This clonotype was detected a few times. This chain uses TRBV7-3 with TRBJ2-3; D perhaps matches TRBD1 (6 bases). Per germline, CDR1 SGHTA and CDR2 FQGTGA. CDR3 length equals 14 residues. Trimming removed 3 bases from V and 4 bases from J, with 11 bases in between. CDR3 protein: CASSFRGPSDTQYF. The CDR3 bases are TGTGCCAGCAGCTTCAGGGGCCCCTCAGATACGCAGTATTTT.

This sequence joins TRBV3-1 and TRBJ2-7; 8 nucleotides agree with TRBD1. From germline, CDR1 is LGHDT and CDR2 YNNKEL (reference sequence). This CDR3 is built from 14 residues. J was trimmed by 5 bases and V by 5 bases; bases with no gene match: 8. The CDR3 bases are TGTGCCAGCAGCGAGGGGACAGGACGAAACGAGCAGTACTTC. Its protein is CASSEGTGRNEQYF.